Listed here is a single TCR beta chain. Antigen unknown. In TCRdb, the reads were re-called with MiXCR into one record per CDR3 protein. Of 250,000 to 350,000 distinct CDR3 sequences listed, roughly 24% are singletons. These data belong to a study of T cell repertoires in cytomegalovirus infection. In the study overall: TCR beta signatures that were public indicated CMV infection and matching HLA type. Findings of the study overall: Carriage of CMV together with the relevant HLA was identifiable through cumulative public TCR beta family frequency. It was HLA-C-restricted CMV-specific TCR beta clonotypes that dominated the response ex vivo.

The ends lost 0 bases at V and 6 bases at J; junction bases unmatched: 10. The CDR3 extends over 16 amino acids. The germline CDR1 and CDR2 sequences are SGHDN and FVKESK. The V and J genes are TRBV14 and TRBJ1-2, with TRBD1 identical over 7 bases. What was sequenced was PBMCs. The clonotype originates from a human donor in good health (CMV status not recorded). Some clones in this sample may be carry-over from other donors' samples. As DNA, the CDR3 is TGTGCCAGCAGCCAAGATCTTCAGCGAACAGGGGATGGCTACACCTTC. It specifies CASSQDLQRTGDGYTF.